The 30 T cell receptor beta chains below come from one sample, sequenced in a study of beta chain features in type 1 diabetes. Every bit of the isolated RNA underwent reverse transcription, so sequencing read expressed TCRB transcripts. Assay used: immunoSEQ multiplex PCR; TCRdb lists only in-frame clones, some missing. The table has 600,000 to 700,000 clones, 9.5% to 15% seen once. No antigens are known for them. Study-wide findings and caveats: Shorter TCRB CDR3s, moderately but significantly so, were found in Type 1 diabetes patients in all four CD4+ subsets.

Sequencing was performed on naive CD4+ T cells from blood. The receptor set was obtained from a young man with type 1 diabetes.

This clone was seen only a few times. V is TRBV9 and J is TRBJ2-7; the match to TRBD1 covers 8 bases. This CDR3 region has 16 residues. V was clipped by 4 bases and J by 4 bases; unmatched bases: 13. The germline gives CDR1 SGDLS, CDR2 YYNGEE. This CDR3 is CASSRTGSGSWYEQYF. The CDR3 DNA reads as TGTGCCAGCAGCCGGACAGGGTCAGGAAGTTGGTACGAGCAGTACTTC.

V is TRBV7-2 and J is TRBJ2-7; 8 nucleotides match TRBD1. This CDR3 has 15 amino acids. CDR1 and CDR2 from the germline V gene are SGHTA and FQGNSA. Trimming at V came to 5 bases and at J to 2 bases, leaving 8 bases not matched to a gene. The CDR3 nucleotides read TGTGCCAGCAGCCCAGGGGGCGAGGTCCCCTACGAGCAGTACTTC. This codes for CASSPGGEVPYEQYF. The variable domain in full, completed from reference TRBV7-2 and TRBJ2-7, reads GAGVSQSPSNKVTEKGKDVELRCDPISGHTALYWYRQSLGQGLEFLIYFQGNSAPDKSGLPSDRFSAERTGGSVSTLTIQRTQQEDSAVYLCASSPGGEVPYEQYFGPGTRLTVT.

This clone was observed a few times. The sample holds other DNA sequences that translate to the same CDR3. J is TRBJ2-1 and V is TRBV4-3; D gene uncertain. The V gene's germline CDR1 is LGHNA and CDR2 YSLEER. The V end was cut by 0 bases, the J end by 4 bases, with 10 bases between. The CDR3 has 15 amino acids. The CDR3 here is CASSQDPGVYNEQFF. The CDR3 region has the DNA TGCGCCAGCAGCCAAGATCCTGGGGTTTACAATGAGCAGTTCTTC.

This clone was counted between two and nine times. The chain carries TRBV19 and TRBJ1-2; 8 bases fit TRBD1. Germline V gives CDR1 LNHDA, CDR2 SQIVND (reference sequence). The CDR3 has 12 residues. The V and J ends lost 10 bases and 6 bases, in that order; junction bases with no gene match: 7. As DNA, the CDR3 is TGTGCCACGACAGGGGTTCTGGATGGCTACACCTTC. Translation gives CATTGVLDGYTF.

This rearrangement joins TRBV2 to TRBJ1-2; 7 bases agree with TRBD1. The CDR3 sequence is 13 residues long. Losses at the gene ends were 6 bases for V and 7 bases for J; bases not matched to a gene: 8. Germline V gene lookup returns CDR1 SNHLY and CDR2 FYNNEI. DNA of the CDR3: TGTGCCAGCAGGGACACAGGGGACAGTGGCTACACCTTC. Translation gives CASRDTGDSGYTF.

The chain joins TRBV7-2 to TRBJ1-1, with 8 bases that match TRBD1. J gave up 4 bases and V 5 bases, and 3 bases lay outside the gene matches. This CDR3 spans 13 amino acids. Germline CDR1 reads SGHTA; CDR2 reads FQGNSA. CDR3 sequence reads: CASSPQGATEAFF. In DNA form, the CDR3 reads TGTGCCAGCAGCCCGCAGGGGGCCACTGAAGCTTTCTTT.

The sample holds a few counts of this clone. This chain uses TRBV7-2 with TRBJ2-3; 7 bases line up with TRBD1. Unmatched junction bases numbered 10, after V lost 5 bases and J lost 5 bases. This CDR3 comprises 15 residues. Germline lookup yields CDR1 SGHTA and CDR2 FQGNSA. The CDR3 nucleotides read TGTGCCAGCAGCCCAGGACAGGTTAGGGGAGATACGCAGTATTTT. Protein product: CASSPGQVRGDTQYF.

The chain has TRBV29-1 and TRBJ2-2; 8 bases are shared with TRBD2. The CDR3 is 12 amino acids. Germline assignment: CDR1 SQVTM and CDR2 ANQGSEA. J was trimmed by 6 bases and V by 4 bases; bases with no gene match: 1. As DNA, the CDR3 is TGCAGCGTTGCGGGGGGGCCCGGGGAGCTGTTTTTT. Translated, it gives CSVAGGPGELFF.

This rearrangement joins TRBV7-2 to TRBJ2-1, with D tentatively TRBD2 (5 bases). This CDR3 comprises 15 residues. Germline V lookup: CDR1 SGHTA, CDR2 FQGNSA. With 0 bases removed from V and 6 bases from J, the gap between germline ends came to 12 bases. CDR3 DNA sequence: TGTGCCAGCAGCTTAGCGTCAGAGGGCACCAATGAGCAGTTCTTC. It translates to CASSLASEGTNEQFF.

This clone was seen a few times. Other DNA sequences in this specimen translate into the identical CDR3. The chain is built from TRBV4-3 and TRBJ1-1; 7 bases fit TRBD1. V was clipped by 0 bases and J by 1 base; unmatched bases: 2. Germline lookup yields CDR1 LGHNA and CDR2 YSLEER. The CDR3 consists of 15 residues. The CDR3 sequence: CASSQDRGRNTEAFF. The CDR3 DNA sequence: TGCGCCAGCAGCCAAGATAGGGGGCGGAACACTGAAGCTTTCTTT.

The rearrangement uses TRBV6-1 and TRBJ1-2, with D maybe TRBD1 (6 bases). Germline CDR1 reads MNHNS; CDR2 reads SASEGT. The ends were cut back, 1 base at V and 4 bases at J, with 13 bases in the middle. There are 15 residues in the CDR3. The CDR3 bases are TGTGCCAGCAGTGAAGGGCATGGGGGCAGCTATGGCTACACCTTC. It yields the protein CASSEGHGGSYGYTF.

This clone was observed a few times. Written as DNA, the CDR3 is TGTGCCAGCAGCTTAGTCCCAGGGGACTCAGACTATGGCTACACCTTC. It translates to CASSLVPGDSDYGYTF. V is TRBV7-7 and J is TRBJ1-2; a weak D match, TRBD1 (6 bases). The CDR3 has 16 residues. Germline CDR1 SSHAT, CDR2 FNYEAQ (reference sequence). The germline V and J ends were trimmed by 1 base and 3 bases, with 15 bases remaining between them.

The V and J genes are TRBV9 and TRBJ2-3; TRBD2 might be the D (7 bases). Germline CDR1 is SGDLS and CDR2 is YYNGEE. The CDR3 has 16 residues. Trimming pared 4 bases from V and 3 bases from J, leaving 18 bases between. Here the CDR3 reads CASSPPEGGVTDTQYF. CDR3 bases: TGTGCCAGCAGCCCCCCCGAGGGGGGGGTAACAGATACGCAGTATTTT.

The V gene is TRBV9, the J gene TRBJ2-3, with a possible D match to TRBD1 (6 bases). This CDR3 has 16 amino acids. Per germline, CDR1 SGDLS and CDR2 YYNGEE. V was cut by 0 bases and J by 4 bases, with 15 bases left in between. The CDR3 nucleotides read TGTGCCAGCAGCGTAGTAGGACAGAAAGTCGCAGATACGCAGTATTTT. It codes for CASSVVGQKVADTQYF.

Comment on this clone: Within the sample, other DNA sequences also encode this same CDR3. This CDR3 reads CASSLGQGSGYTF. For the CDR3, the DNA is TGTGCCAGCAGCTTAGGACAGGGGTCTGGCTACACCTTC. The chain recombines TRBV7-2 with TRBJ1-2; the match to TRBD1 covers 8 bases. The germline V gene encodes CDR1 SGHTA and CDR2 FQGNSA. The CDR3 extends over 13 amino acids. Trimming took 1 base from V and 7 from J; bases not matched to a gene: 2.

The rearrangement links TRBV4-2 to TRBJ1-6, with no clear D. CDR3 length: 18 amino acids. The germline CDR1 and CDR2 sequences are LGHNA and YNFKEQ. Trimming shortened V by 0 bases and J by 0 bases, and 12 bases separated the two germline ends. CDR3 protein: CASSQDPTGSSYNSPLHF. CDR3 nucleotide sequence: TGTGCCAGCAGCCAAGATCCGACGGGGAGCTCCTATAATTCACCCCTCCACTTT.

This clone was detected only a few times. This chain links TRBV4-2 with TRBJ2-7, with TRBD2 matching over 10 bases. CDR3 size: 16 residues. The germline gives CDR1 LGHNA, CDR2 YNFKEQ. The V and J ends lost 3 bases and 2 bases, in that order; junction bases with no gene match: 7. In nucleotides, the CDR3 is TGTGCCAGCAGCCACCACCTAGCGGGGGAGACCTACGAGCAGTACTTC. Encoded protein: CASSHHLAGETYEQYF.

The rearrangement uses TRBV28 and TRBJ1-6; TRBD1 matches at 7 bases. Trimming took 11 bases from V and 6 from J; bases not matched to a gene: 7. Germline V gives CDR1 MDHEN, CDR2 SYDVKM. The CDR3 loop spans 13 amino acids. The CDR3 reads CASRTGSNSPLHF. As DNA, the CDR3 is TGTGCCTCCCGGACAGGCAGTAATTCACCCCTCCACTTT.

CDR3 nucleotides: TGTGCCAGCGGGGAGAGAAATCAAGAGACCCAGTACTTC. It encodes CASGERNQETQYF. The chain uses TRBV7-9 and TRBJ2-5, with D perhaps TRBD2 (5 bases). There are 13 residues in the CDR3. Trimming took off 8 bases at V and 2 bases at J, with 12 bases between the two ends. Germline assignment: CDR1 SEHNR and CDR2 FQNEAQ (reference sequence).

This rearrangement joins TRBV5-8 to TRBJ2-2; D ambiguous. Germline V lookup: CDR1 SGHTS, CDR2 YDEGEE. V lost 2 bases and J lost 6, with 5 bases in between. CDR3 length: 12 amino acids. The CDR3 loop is CASSLIPGELFF. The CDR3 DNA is TGTGCCAGCAGCTTAATTCCCGGGGAGCTGTTTTTT.

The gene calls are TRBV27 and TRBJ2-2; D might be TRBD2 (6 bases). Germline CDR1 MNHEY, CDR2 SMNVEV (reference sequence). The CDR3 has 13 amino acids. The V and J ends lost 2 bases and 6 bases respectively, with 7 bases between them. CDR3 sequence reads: CASSLREAGELFF. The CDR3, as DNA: TGTGCCAGCAGTTTAAGGGAGGCCGGGGAGCTGTTTTTT.

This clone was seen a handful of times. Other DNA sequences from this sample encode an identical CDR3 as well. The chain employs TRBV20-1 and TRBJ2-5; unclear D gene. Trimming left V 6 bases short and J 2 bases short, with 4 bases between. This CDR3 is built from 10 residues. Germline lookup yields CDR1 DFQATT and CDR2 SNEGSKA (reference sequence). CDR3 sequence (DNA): TGCAGTGCAATTCAAGAGACCCAGTACTTC. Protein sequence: CSAIQETQYF.

CDR3 bases: TGCGCCAGCAGCCCATTATCAGGAGGAACTGAAGCTTTCTTT. This encodes CASSPLSGGTEAFF. This chain links TRBV5-1 with TRBJ1-1; D is ambiguous. From germline, CDR1 is SGHRS and CDR2 YFSETQ. The CDR3 is 14 amino acids. With 4 bases removed from V and 5 bases from J, the gap between germline ends came to 15 bases.

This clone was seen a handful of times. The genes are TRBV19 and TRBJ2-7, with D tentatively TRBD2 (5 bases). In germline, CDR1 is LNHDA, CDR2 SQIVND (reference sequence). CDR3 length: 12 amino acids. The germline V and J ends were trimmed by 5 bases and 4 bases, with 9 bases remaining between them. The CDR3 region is CASSRGQYEQYF. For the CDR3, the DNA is TGTGCCAGTAGTCGCGGGCAATACGAGCAGTACTTC.

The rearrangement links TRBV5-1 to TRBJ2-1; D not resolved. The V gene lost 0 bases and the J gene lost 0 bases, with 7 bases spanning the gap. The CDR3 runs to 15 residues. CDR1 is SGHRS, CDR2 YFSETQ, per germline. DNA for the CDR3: TGCGCCAGCAGCTTGGCGGCCACCTCCTACAATGAGCAGTTCTTC. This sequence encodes CASSLAATSYNEQFF.

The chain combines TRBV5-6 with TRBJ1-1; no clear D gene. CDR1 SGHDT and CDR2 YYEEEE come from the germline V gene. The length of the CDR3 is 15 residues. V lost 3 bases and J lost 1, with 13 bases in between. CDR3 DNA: TGTGCCAGCAGCTATTTTCGTACCGCGAACACTGAAGCTTTCTTT. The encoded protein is CASSYFRTANTEAFF.

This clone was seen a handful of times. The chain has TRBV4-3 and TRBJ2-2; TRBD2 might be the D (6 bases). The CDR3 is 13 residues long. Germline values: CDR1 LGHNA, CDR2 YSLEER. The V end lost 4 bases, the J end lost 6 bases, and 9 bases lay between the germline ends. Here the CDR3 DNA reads TGCGCCAGCAGCCCGTCGGGAGCCGGGGAGCTGTTTTTT. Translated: CASSPSGAGELFF.

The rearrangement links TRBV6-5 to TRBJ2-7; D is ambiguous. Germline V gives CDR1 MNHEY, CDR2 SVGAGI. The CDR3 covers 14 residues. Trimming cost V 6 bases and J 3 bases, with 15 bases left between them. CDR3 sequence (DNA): TGTGCCAGCAGCGACCCGGGTAGCTTCTACGAGCAGTACTTC. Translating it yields CASSDPGSFYEQYF.

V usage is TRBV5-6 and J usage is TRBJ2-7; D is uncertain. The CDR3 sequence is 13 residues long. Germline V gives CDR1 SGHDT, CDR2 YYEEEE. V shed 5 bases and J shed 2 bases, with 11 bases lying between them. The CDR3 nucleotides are TGTGCCAGCAGTTCTGGTGGTCCCTACGAGCAGTACTTC. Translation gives CASSSGGPYEQYF.

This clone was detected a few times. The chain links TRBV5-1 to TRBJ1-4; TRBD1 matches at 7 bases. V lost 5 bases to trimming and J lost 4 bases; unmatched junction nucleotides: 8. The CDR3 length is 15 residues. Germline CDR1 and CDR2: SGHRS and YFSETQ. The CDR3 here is CASSTGTADNEKLFF. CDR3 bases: TGCGCCAGCAGTACCGGGACAGCGGATAATGAAAAACTGTTTTTT.